The 20 T cell receptor beta chains below were found in one sample sequenced in a study of shared clonotypes between healthy human individuals. Measured with immunoSEQ multiplex PCR; TCRdb has only the in-frame clones, and not every one. This repertoire shows 780,000 or so clones, 55% to 80% found once; its top ten account for under 2%. The sequenced sample was memory CD4+ T cells sorted from blood. Sample subset: CD45RA-negative fraction. The receptor source for this set is a young woman in good health.

This clone came up once. The V call is TRBV27, the J call TRBJ1-5; weak D call: TRBD1 (5 bases). V lost 4 bases and J lost 5, with 18 bases in between. The CDR3 covers 16 residues. Germline assignment: CDR1 MNHEY and CDR2 SMNVEV (reference sequence). The CDR3 DNA is TGTGCCAGCAGTTCCCTCAGAAGGGGTGGGCATCAGCCCCAGCATTTT. Translated: CASSSLRRGGHQPQHF.

This clone occurred a few times. The V and J genes are TRBV10-2 and TRBJ1-1; D remains unclear. The length of the CDR3 is 11 residues. V shed 3 bases and J shed 6 bases, with 5 bases lying between them. CDR1 and CDR2 (germline): WSHSY, SAAADI. The CDR3 coding sequence is TGCGCCAGCAGTGATTTTGCTGAAGCTTTCTTT. This translates into CASSDFAEAFF.

The V gene is TRBV11-2, the J gene TRBJ2-2; the D gene is possibly TRBD2 (6 bases). The germline CDR1 and CDR2 sequences are SGHAT and FQNNGV. Trimming cost V 6 bases and J 5 bases, with 10 bases left between them. This CDR3 is built from 13 residues. The CDR3 nucleotides read TGTGCCAGCAGAGAACTAGCAACCGGGGAGCTGTTTTTT. It specifies CASRELATGELFF.

The rearrangement uses TRBV4-1 and TRBJ2-7; the D is unclear. The CDR3 spans 16 residues. From germline, CDR1 is MGHRA and CDR2 YSYEKL. V was pared by 1 base and J by 3 bases, with 16 bases between. In nucleotides, the CDR3 is TGCGCCAGCAGCCAAGCTTTCCAAGCGAGTGTCTACGAGCAGTACTTC. It specifies CASSQAFQASVYEQYF.

V gene TRBV5-1 combines with J gene TRBJ2-3, with 8 bases aligning to TRBD1. The CDR3 has 14 residues. V shed 3 bases and J 4 bases; nucleotides not matched to a gene: 4. Per germline, CDR1 SGHRS and CDR2 YFSETQ. CDR3 loop: CASSSGQGSDTQYF. The DNA for the CDR3 is TGCGCCAGCAGCTCCGGACAGGGTTCAGATACGCAGTATTTT.

This clone turned up a few times. J is TRBJ2-3 and V is TRBV18, with D perhaps TRBD1 or TRBD2 (5 bases each). The CDR3 sequence is 15 residues long. V was shortened by 3 bases and J by 5 bases, with 15 bases between the two germline ends. The germline V gene has CDR1 KGHSH and CDR2 LQKENI. CDR3 residues: CASSPDWGSKDTQYF. CDR3 DNA sequence: TGTGCCAGCTCACCGGATTGGGGGAGTAAAGATACGCAGTATTTT. Full variable domain (remainder filled in from reference TRBV18 and TRBJ2-3): NAGVMQNPRHLVRRRGQEARLRCSPMKGHSHVYWYRQLPEEGLKFMVYLQKENIIDESGMPKERFSAEFPKEGPSILRIQQVVRGDSAAYFCASSPDWGSKDTQYFGPGTRLTVL.

This clone was counted only a few times. CDR3 in amino acids: CATSRDRGHNSNQPQHF. DNA for the CDR3: TGTGCCACCAGCAGAGATAGGGGGCACAATAGCAATCAGCCCCAGCATTTT. The chain links TRBV15 to TRBJ1-5; 7 bases line up with TRBD1. The trim removed 0 bases at V and 0 bases at J, leaving 5 bases unmatched. The germline V gene has CDR1 LNHNV and CDR2 YYDKDF (reference sequence). The CDR3 is 17 residues long.

The chain uses TRBV28 and TRBJ1-1; a weak D match, TRBD1 (5 bases). This CDR3 spans 15 amino acids. V lost 5 bases, J lost 6 bases, and 19 bases lay in between. Germline V gene sequence: CDR1 MDHEN, CDR2 SYDVKM. CDR3 sequence reads: CASSTPWGEGPEAFF. CDR3 nucleotide sequence: TGTGCCAGCAGTACCCCATGGGGTGAGGGGCCTGAAGCTTTCTTT.

This clone has just a few counts. Within the sample, other DNA sequences also encode this same CDR3. The CDR3 reads CASSPSENTEAFF. CDR3 nucleotides: TGTGCCAGCTCACCATCGGAGAACACTGAAGCTTTCTTT. The genes are TRBV18 and TRBJ1-1; D is ambiguous. This CDR3 spans 13 amino acids. Looked up from germline, CDR1 is KGHSH and CDR2 is LQKENI. The ends were cut back, 2 bases at V and 1 base at J, with 5 bases in the middle.

V usage is TRBV11-3 and J usage is TRBJ2-1; D possibly corresponds to TRBD1 (5 bases). Germline CDR1 reads SGHNT; CDR2 reads YENEEA. The CDR3 spans 15 residues. Trimming took 1 base from V and 10 from J, leaving 17 bases between them. For the CDR3, the DNA is TGTGCCAGCAGCTTAGGGGGCGGAAGCCGTGTGGAGCAGTTCTTC. Its protein is CASSLGGGSRVEQFF.

The V and J genes are TRBV5-1 and TRBJ2-2; TRBD2 might be the D (5 bases). Germline V lookup: CDR1 SGHRS, CDR2 YFSETQ. V lost 3 bases and J lost 2, with 8 bases in between. The CDR3 runs 14 residues. In DNA form, the CDR3 reads TGCGCCAGCAGCTCCCCGGGAAACACCGGGGAGCTGTTTTTT. This encodes CASSSPGNTGELFF.

This clone was counted between two and nine times. J is TRBJ2-1 and V is TRBV6-5; possibly TRBD2 for D (6 bases). This CDR3 is built from 14 residues. V lost 7 bases to trimming and J lost 5 bases, with 15 bases between them. The V gene's germline CDR1 is MNHEY and CDR2 SVGAGI. CDR3 in DNA: TGTGCCAGCACCCTCCGGGGGTCAGACAATGAGCAGTTCTTC. Translating gives CASTLRGSDNEQFF.

The chain combines TRBV7-9 with TRBJ2-3; D unclear. CDR3 length equals 16 residues. Germline V gene sequence: CDR1 SEHNR, CDR2 FQNEAQ (reference sequence). The ends were cut back, 6 bases at V and 4 bases at J, with 20 bases in the middle. The CDR3 sequence: CASSRVGAVGSDTQYF. CDR3 coding DNA: TGTGCCAGCAGTCGTGTGGGCGCGGTAGGCTCAGATACGCAGTATTTT.

V usage is TRBV5-1 and J usage is TRBJ1-5, with D tentatively TRBD1 (5 bases). V gave up 3 bases and J gave up 6 bases, with 13 bases separating them. The CDR3 is 14 amino acids. Germline-derived CDR1 and CDR2 are SGHRS and YFSETQ. The CDR3 coding sequence is TGCGCCAGCAGCTACGACAGATCAGGTCAGCCCCAGCATTTT. Protein: CASSYDRSGQPQHF.

This clone was seen a single time. V is TRBV14 and J is TRBJ2-2; D not certain. CDR3 length: 13 residues. Trimming left V 0 bases short and J 6 bases short, with 5 bases between. Germline V gene lookup returns CDR1 SGHDN and CDR2 FVKESK. For the CDR3, the DNA is TGTGCCAGCAGCCAAGATATGGCCGGGGAGCTGTTTTTT. The encoded protein is CASSQDMAGELFF. Variable domain in full (rest from reference TRBV14 and TRBJ2-2): EAGVTQFPSHSVIEKGQTVTLRCDPISGHDNLYWYRRVMGKEIKFLLHFVKESKQDESGMPNNRFLAERTGGTYSTLKVQPAELEDSGVYFCASSQDMAGELFFGEGSRLTVL.

This chain uses TRBV28 with TRBJ1-2; D may be TRBD1 (6 bases). V lost 7 bases to trimming and J lost 6 bases, with 9 bases between them. The CDR3 has 11 amino acids. The germline V gene has CDR1 MDHEN and CDR2 SYDVKM. The DNA of the CDR3 is TGTGCCAGCAACCCAGGGGATGGCTACACCTTC. Translated, it gives CASNPGDGYTF.

The chain uses TRBV5-5 and TRBJ2-7; perhaps TRBD1 as D (5 bases). The CDR3 extends over 14 amino acids. Germline-derived CDR1 and CDR2 are SGHKS and YYEKEE (reference sequence). V lost 7 bases and J lost 0, with 14 bases in between. CDR3 in amino acids: CASGAASSSYEQYF. As DNA, the CDR3 is TGTGCCAGCGGGGCGGCGAGTAGCTCCTACGAGCAGTACTTC.

The chain uses TRBV29-1 and TRBJ1-1; D possibly corresponds to TRBD1 (5 bases). V lost 3 bases and J lost 6, with 11 bases in between. This CDR3 is 12 amino acids long. The germline V gene encodes CDR1 SQVTM and CDR2 ANQGSEA. CDR3 loop: CSVEYGGAEAFF. The CDR3 coding sequence is TGCAGCGTTGAGTATGGGGGGGCTGAAGCTTTCTTT.

This chain links TRBV11-2 with TRBJ2-6, with D tentatively TRBD2 (7 bases). The CDR3 runs to 17 residues. The germline V gene has CDR1 SGHAT and CDR2 FQNNGV. The V and J ends lost 6 bases and 3 bases respectively, with 18 bases between them. The CDR3 sequence is CASRQVGGRLGANVLTF. In DNA, the CDR3 is TGTGCCAGCAGGCAGGTCGGGGGGCGCCTTGGGGCCAACGTCCTGACTTTC.

J is TRBJ1-3 and V is TRBV28; no clear D gene. The CDR3 contains 14 residues. The germline V and J ends were trimmed by 5 bases and 0 bases, with 8 bases remaining between them. Germline-derived CDR1 and CDR2 are MDHEN and SYDVKM. CDR3 coding DNA: TGTGCCAGCAGTACCCAGAACTCTGGAAACACCATATATTTT. It specifies CASSTQNSGNTIYF. Drawing the rest from reference TRBV28 and TRBJ1-3, the complete variable domain is DVKVTQSSRYLVKRTGEKVFLECVQDMDHENMFWYRQDPGLGLRLIYFSYDVKMKEKGDIPEGYSVSREKKERFSLILESASTNQTSMYLCASSTQNSGNTIYFGEGSWLTVV.